The text below deals with one T cell receptor beta chain. The source of the sample is a study of blood T cell repertoires in COVID-19. About the research overall: Nucleic acid was either cDNA or gDNA, and it came from T cells, B-cell-depleted T cells, or PBMCs.

Authors' data handling: Amplification of reference gene primers provided the estimated nucleated cell counts. The repertoire was sequenced with immunoSEQ multiplex PCR; TCRdb's copy has only in-frame clones and lacks some. The V and J calls and the clone size are those of that table, but D and trimming were determined from the DNA. The sample has about 190,000 clones, 87% seen once. The sequence came from a woman in her late teens or twenties who had recovered from COVID-19. Sequencing used peripheral blood.

The CDR3 reads CASSQGLAGAKQYF. The CDR3 DNA reads TGTGCCAGCAGCCAGGGACTAGCGGGAGCCAAGCAGTATTTT. This sequence joins TRBV3-1 (or the pseudogene TRBV3-2) and TRBJ2-3; TRBD2 matches 14 bases. J gave up 11 bases and V 3 bases, and 4 bases lay outside the gene matches. Germline loops: CDR1 LGHDT, CDR2 YNNKEL (reference sequence). The CDR3 runs 14 residues.